The 20 T cell receptor beta chains below all came from one sample that was sequenced in a study of blood T cells in healthy people across ages. Together with a sample-barcoded 5' primer, a J-beta primer mix was included in a second PCR lasting about 7 to 12 cycles. TCRdb re-called the 5' RACE reads through MiXCR, storing one row per CDR3 protein. The data contain around 850,000 distinct CDR3 sequences, roughly 35% of them seen just once; the ten biggest clones take up 10% to 15%. The sequenced sample consisted of blood. Source of these receptors: a man younger than 35 in good health.

This clonotype was observed a handful of times. V usage is TRBV12-3 or TRBV12-4 and J usage is TRBJ2-1; 11 bases are shared with TRBD1. After removal of 3 bases from V and 0 bases from J, the junction contained 13 bases not matched to a gene. The CDR3 is 20 amino acids. CDR3 loop: CASSFPGGTGGISSYNEQFF. As DNA, the CDR3 is TGTGCCAGCAGTTTCCCCGGGGGGACAGGGGGAATAAGCTCCTACAATGAGCAGTTCTTC.

This clonotype showed up just once. The V and J genes are TRBV5-1 and TRBJ1-1; 9 bases line up with TRBD1. The CDR3 runs 15 residues. V shed 1 base, J shed 11 bases, and the junction held 12 bases outside the gene matches. The V gene's germline CDR1 is SGHRS and CDR2 YFSETQ. The DNA for the CDR3 is TGCGCCAGCAGCTTGTCACCGGGACAGGGAAGTTTGGCTTTCTTT. Translated: CASSLSPGQGSLAFF.

This clonotype appeared a few times. The CDR3 coding sequence is TGCGCCAGCAGCCAAGATGGGGTGCGCGGACAGCCCCAGCATTTT. This translates into CASSQDGVRGQPQHF. The V call is TRBV4-3, the J call TRBJ1-5; D unresolved. The CDR3 covers 15 residues. V shed 0 bases and J shed 7 bases, with 13 bases lying between them. The germline gives CDR1 LGHNA, CDR2 YSLEER.

The sample holds one count of this clonotype. This may be a read error, as it is one base from a much larger clone. V usage is TRBV4-3 and J usage is TRBJ2-1, with 9 bases matching TRBD1. The J call may be incorrect, as the DNA end agrees better with TRBJ2-7. The CDR3 has 18 amino acids. The germline gives CDR1 LGHNA, CDR2 YSLEER. CDR3 amino acids: CASSQGVAGDRAYNEQYF. The CDR3 nucleotides are TGCGCCAGCAGCCAGGGGGTCGCAGGGGACAGGGCCTACAATGAGCAGTACTTC.

As to this clonotype: This may be a read error, as it is one base from a much larger clone. The chain uses TRBV12-3 or TRBV12-4 and TRBJ1-2; 7 bases agree with TRBD1. The CDR3 length is 13 residues. In DNA, the CDR3 is TGTGTCAGCAGAAAGACAGGGAGTTATGGCTACACCTTC. Amino acid sequence: CVSRKTGSYGYTF.

This clonotype has more than one count but fewer than ten. The gene calls are TRBV5-1 and TRBJ1-1; D may be TRBD1 (5 bases). CDR3 size: 13 residues. Between the trimmed V and J ends, which lost 0 bases and 9 bases, there was a span of 12 bases. From germline, CDR1 is SGHRS and CDR2 YFSETQ. DNA of the CDR3: TGCGCCAGCAGCTTGGGGGGACGCTCGAAAGCTTTCTTT. This translates into CASSLGGRSKAFF.

In its sample, this clonotype was seen a few times. The chain recombines TRBV29-1 with TRBJ1-1, with D maybe TRBD1 (5 bases). The CDR3 extends over 13 amino acids. CDR1 is SQVTM and CDR2 is ANQGSEA in the germline V gene. The V end lost 3 bases, the J end lost 5 bases, and 13 bases lay between the germline ends. The CDR3 sequence: CSVDNPGSTEAFF. The CDR3 DNA is TGCAGCGTTGATAATCCAGGGAGTACTGAAGCTTTCTTT.

About this clonotype itself: The junction departs from germline at one end; a sequencing error may be responsible. The chain has TRBV3-1 and TRBJ1-1; D is unclear. The CDR3 runs 13 residues. Germline V gene sequence: CDR1 LGHDT, CDR2 YNNKEL (reference sequence). The CDR3 is CASSRLIGTEAFF. CDR3 sequence (DNA): TGTGCCAGTAGCCGGCTCATAGGCACTGAAGCTTTCTTT.

The rearrangement links TRBV14 to TRBJ1-2, with a tentative D call TRBD1 (6 bases). Between the trimmed V and J ends, which lost 1 base and 2 bases, there was a span of 11 bases. CDR3 length: 15 amino acids. Germline V lookup: CDR1 SGHDN, CDR2 FVKESK. CDR3 in amino acids: CASSQGLGHNYGYTF. CDR3 sequence (DNA): TGTGCCAGCAGCCAAGGGTTGGGACACAACTATGGCTACACCTTC.

The chain links TRBV12-3 or TRBV12-4 to TRBJ1-6; D remains ambiguous. The CDR3 has 15 residues. The V end was cut by 7 bases, the J end by 9 bases, with 19 bases between. In DNA form, the CDR3 reads TGTGCCAGCACCGACCCGGGCCTCAGCGGTTCACCCCTCCACTTT. Its translation: CASTDPGLSGSPLHF.

The chain links TRBV7-3 to TRBJ2-5, with D possibly being TRBD1 (6 bases). The germline V and J ends were trimmed by 0 bases and 2 bases, with 10 bases remaining between them. The V gene's germline CDR1 is SGHTA and CDR2 FQGTGA. The CDR3 is 15 residues long. The CDR3 here is CASSLTGTNQETQYF. Here the CDR3 DNA reads TGTGCCAGCAGCTTAACGGGGACAAATCAAGAGACCCAGTACTTC.

There are a few counts of this clonotype. The chain uses TRBV2 and TRBJ2-5; TRBD1 matches at 12 bases. The CDR3 spans 16 residues. With V trimmed by 4 bases and J by 4 bases, 7 bases remained unmatched. CDR1 and CDR2 (germline): SNHLY, FYNNEI. The CDR3: CASSAGTGGGRETQYF. CDR3 nucleotide sequence: TGTGCCAGCAGTGCCGGGACAGGGGGCGGACGAGAGACCCAGTACTTC.

Regarding this clonotype: Mismatch with germline at one junction end may stem from a read error. Written as DNA, the CDR3 is TGCAGTGTTAGAGATTGGACAGCTAGCACAGATACGCAGTATTTT. Translating it yields CSVRDWTASTDTQYF. The chain couples TRBV20-1 to TRBJ2-3; the D gene is possibly TRBD1 (6 bases). The CDR3 covers 15 residues. Germline CDR1 DFQATT, CDR2 SNEGSKA (reference sequence).

This clonotype was found a few times. The rearrangement joins TRBV29-1 to TRBJ1-6; no definite D call. Germline lookup yields CDR1 SQVTM and CDR2 ANQGSEA. CDR3 length equals 15 residues. V gave up 8 bases and J gave up 0 bases, with 14 bases separating them. The CDR3 region is CSSQTESSYNSPLHF. The CDR3, as DNA: TGCAGCTCCCAGACGGAGAGCTCCTATAATTCACCCCTCCACTTT. Full variable domain (remainder filled in from reference TRBV29-1 and TRBJ1-6): SAVISQKPSRDICQRGTSLTIQCQVDSQVTMMFWYRQQPGQSLTLIATANQGSEATYESGFVIDKFPISRPNLTFSTLTVSNMSPEDSSIYLCSSQTESSYNSPLHFGNGTRLTVT.

This chain links TRBV20-1 with TRBJ2-3, with 9 nucleotides matching TRBD2. The CDR3 consists of 16 residues. The V and J ends lost 5 bases and 2 bases, in that order; junction bases with no gene match: 11. Germline V CDR1 and CDR2: DFQATT, SNEGSKA (reference sequence). The CDR3 reads CSAGLPTSGFTDTQYF. The CDR3 nucleotides read TGCAGTGCTGGGCTTCCGACTAGCGGCTTCACAGATACGCAGTATTTT.

V usage is TRBV7-2 and J usage is TRBJ2-1; D tentatively fits TRBD1 or TRBD2 (5 bases each). V dropped 1 base and J dropped 10 bases, with 14 bases sitting between them. The germline V gene has CDR1 SGHTA and CDR2 FQGNSA. This CDR3 contains 14 residues. CDR3 residues: CASSLDIRGSEQFF. CDR3 bases: TGTGCCAGCAGCTTAGACATACGGGGCAGCGAGCAGTTCTTC.

The V gene is TRBV20-1, the J gene TRBJ1-2, with D perhaps TRBD1 (5 bases). The germline CDR1 and CDR2 sequences are DFQATT and SNEGSKA (reference sequence). Trimming stripped 5 bases from V and 1 base from J, with 17 bases between. The CDR3 length is 15 residues. CDR3 DNA sequence: TGCAGTGCTGAGGCCAGGGAGGTAATTAACTATGGCTACACCTTC. It translates to CSAEAREVINYGYTF.

This clonotype was picked up a small number of times. The CDR3 DNA is TGCGCCAGCAGCCAAGATGCAGGCGTCTATGGCTACACCTTC. Translating it yields CASSQDAGVYGYTF. The chain has TRBV4-3 and TRBJ1-2; the D is unclear. The CDR3 is 14 residues long. Trimming left V 0 bases short and J 4 bases short, with 9 bases between. Germline CDR1 LGHNA, CDR2 YSLEER.

This clonotype has a handful of counts. V usage is TRBV29-1 and J usage is TRBJ2-5; possible D gene TRBD2, 6 bases. The CDR3 is 13 amino acids. V dropped 1 base and J dropped 11 bases, with 17 bases sitting between them. CDR1 is SQVTM, CDR2 ANQGSEA, per germline. The CDR3 sequence is CSVEGGRRDEQYF. The CDR3 DNA follows: TGCAGCGTTGAAGGAGGAAGGAGGGATGAGCAGTACTTC.

V gene TRBV12-3 or TRBV12-4 combines with J gene TRBJ2-2; D not certain. The ends were cut back, 6 bases at V and 5 bases at J, with 7 bases in the middle. The CDR3 has 12 residues. DNA of the CDR3: TGTGCCAGCAGCCGAATGACCGGGGAGCTGTTTTTT. Its protein product is CASSRMTGELFF.